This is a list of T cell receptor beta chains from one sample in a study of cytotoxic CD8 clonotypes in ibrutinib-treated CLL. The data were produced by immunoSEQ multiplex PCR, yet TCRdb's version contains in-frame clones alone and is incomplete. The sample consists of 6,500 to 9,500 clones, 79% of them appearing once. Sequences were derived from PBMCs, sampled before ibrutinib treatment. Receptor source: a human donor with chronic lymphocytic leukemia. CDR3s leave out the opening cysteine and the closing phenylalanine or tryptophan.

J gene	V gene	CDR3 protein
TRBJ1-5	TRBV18	ASSPSSGERNQPQH
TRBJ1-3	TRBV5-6	ASRQGGNTIY
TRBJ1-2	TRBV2	ASSERWTDKFYGYT
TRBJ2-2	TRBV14	ASSQEVGNTGELF
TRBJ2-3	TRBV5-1	ASSWDREIDTQY
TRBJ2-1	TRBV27	ASRLWGSGGPTYSYNEQF
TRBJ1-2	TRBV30	AWSVPGRDYGYT
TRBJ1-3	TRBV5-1	ASSPGTGFGNTIY
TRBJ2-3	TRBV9	ASSVEASGSGTDTQY
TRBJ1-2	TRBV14	ASSQENYGYT
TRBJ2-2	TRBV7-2	ASSLNTGELF
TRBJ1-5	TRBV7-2	ASSFDNQPQH
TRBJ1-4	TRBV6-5	ASRNRGLIEKLF
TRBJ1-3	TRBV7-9	ASSLSPGQGANSGNTIY
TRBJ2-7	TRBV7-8	ASSLARTGRDEQY
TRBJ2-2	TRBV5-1	ASGEGPNTGELF
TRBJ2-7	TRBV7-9	AGGLIDSYEQY
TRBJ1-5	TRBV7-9	ASSLALGQGHQPQH
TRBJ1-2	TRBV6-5	ASRRTGTGSGYT
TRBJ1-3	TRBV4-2	ASSQEFHSISGNTIY
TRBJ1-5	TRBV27	ASSEQGADQPQH
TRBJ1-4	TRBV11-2	ASSPSGRATNEKLF
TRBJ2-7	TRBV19	ASSATRPMSYEQY
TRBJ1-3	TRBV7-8	ASSLSPASGNTIY
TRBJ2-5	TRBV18	ASSPPSGGTKETQY
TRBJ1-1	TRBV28	ASSAEGGRWNTEAF
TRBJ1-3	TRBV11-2	ASRGGGSGNTIY